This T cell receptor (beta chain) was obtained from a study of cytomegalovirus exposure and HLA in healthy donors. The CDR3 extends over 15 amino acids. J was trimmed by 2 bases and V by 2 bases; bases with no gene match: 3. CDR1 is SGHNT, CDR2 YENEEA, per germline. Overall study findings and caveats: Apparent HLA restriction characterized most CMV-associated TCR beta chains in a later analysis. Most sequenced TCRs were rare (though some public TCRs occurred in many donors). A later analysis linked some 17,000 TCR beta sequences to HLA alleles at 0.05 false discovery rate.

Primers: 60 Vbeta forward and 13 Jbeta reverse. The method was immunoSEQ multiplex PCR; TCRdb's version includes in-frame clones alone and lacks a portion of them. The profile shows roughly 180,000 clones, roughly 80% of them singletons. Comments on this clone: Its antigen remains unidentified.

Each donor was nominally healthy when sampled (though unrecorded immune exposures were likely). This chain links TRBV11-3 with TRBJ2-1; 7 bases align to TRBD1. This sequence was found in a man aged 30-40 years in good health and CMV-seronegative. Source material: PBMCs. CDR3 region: CASSLSDRTYNEQFF. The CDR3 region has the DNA TGTGCCAGCAGCTTATCGGACAGGACCTACAATGAGCAGTTCTTC.